These T cell receptor beta chains were read from a single sample in a study of OX40 agonist ivuxolimab in advanced cancers. The method was immunoSEQ multiplex PCR; TCRdb's version includes in-frame clones alone and lacks a portion of them. Found here are 55,000 to 85,000 clones, roughly 80% of them singletons; the top ten hold approximately 1.2%. Sequencing was performed on CD4+ or CD8+ T cells sorted from blood, taken in a trial of the OX40 agonist ivuxolimab. All receptors derive from an adult with an advanced solid tumor such as melanoma, head and neck, liver or kidney cancer. The CDR3 runs from the conserved cysteine through the conserved F or W. The D gene is left open where the match is weak. Rows give clone size only sometimes, using once, few, many, or a class for an expanded clone.

j_call d_call clone_size v_call cdr3_nt cdr3_aa
TRBJ2-3 TRBD1 . TRBV9 TGTGCCAGCAGCGTAGGCCCGGGACAGGGAAGCTTAGATACGCAGTATTTT CASSVGPGQGSLDTQYF
TRBJ2-1 TRBD1 . TRBV29-1 TGCAGCGTTGGGGGCGGGACAGGCAATGAGCAGTTCTTC CSVGGGTGNEQFF
TRBJ2-5 . . TRBV5-1 TGCGCCAGCAGCGCTTCCGGGGGCGGGGGAGAGACCCAGTACTTC CASSASGGGGETQYF
TRBJ1-1 . . TRBV5-1 TGCGCCAGCAGCTTCGAGTTGAACACTGAAGCTTTCTTT CASSFELNTEAFF
TRBJ2-7 . few TRBV14 TGTGCCAGCAGCCAGGCGGGTTGGGGATTCTACGAGCAGTACTTC CASSQAGWGFYEQYF
TRBJ1-5 . . TRBV21-1 TGTGCCAGCAGCACCCTCCCGGGGTCCGAGGTCAATCAGCCCCAGCATTTT CASSTLPGSEVNQPQHF
TRBJ2-2 . . TRBV5-1 TGCGCCAGCAACCGAGGGGGAACGAACACCGGGGAGCTGTTTTTT CASNRGGTNTGELFF
TRBJ2-7 . . TRBV10-3 TGTGCCATCAGAGATTGGGACGAGCAGTACTTC CAIRDWDEQYF
TRBJ1-3 . . TRBV15 TGTGCCACCAGCAGAGATCATAGCTCTGGAAACACCATATATTTT CATSRDHSSGNTIYF
TRBJ2-2 TRBD2 . TRBV6-6 TGTGCCAGCAGACCCCGACTAGCGGGGGTTACCGGGGAGCTGTTTTTT CASRPRLAGVTGELFF
TRBJ1-2 TRBD1 . TRBV7-8 TGTGCCAGCAGCTTTGATACAGGGGTCTATGGCTACACCTTC CASSFDTGVYGYTF
TRBJ2-3 TRBD1 . TRBV7-2 TGTGCCAGCAGCTCCACCCCACCGGGACAGGGGTTTGATACGCAGTATTTT CASSSTPPGQGFDTQYF
TRBJ1-2 . . TRBV7-2 TGTGCCAGCAGCTTAGAGCCCCTCTGGGCAATGGGCTACACCTTC CASSLEPLWAMGYTF
TRBJ2-2 . few TRBV2 TGTGCCAGCAGCGAACAGGGCTTACGGGGGGAGCTGTTTTTT CASSEQGLRGELFF
TRBJ2-3 . . TRBV2 TGTGCCAGCAGCGTGGTACGGGTGAAAGATACGCAGTATTTT CASSVVRVKDTQYF
TRBJ1-6 TRBD1 . TRBV18 TGTGCCAGCTCACCAGGACAGGGGAGAAATTCACCCCTCCACTTT CASSPGQGRNSPLHF
TRBJ1-1 . . TRBV16 TGTGCCAGCAGCCGAGAAATCGGGGTAGGTGAAGCTTTCTTT CASSREIGVGEAFF
TRBJ1-1 TRBD1 once TRBV7-9 TGTGCCAGCAGCTTAACAGGGGACACTGAAGCTTTCTTT CASSLTGDTEAFF
TRBJ1-6 . . TRBV28 TGTGCCAGCAGCTACCTTGGGGGATCCTCACCCCTCCACTTT CASSYLGGSSPLHF
TRBJ1-5 TRBD1 . TRBV28 TGTGCCAGCGGGGACAGGGCCTATCAGCCCCAGCATTTT CASGDRAYQPQHF
TRBJ2-1 . . TRBV9 TGTGCCAGCAGCCTGGGACCGGATGCGAAGCAGTTCTTC CASSLGPDAKQFF
TRBJ2-7 . . TRBV11-3 TGTGCCAGCAGCTTAGCCGGGGTTAGCTCCTACGAGCAGTACTTC CASSLAGVSSYEQYF
TRBJ2-1 . . TRBV29-1 TGCAGCGTTGAAGGCCGCTACAATGAGCAGTTCTTC CSVEGRYNEQFF
TRBJ2-5 TRBD1 . TRBV2 TGTGCCAGCAGTGAAGGCAGGGGGCGAGAGACCCAGTACTTC CASSEGRGRETQYF
TRBJ1-1 TRBD1 . TRBV11-1 TGTGCCAGCAGCTTAGAAGAGGGGGCTGGCACTGAAGCTTTCTTT CASSLEEGAGTEAFF
TRBJ1-1 . . TRBV5-1 TGCGCCAGCAGCTTGCGAGACAGTAACACTGAAGCTTTCTTT CASSLRDSNTEAFF
TRBJ1-1 . . TRBV29-1 TGCAGCGCTACGGGACGGTTGGACACTGAAGCTTTCTTT CSATGRLDTEAFF
TRBJ1-2 . few TRBV2 TGTGCCAGTACAAAGGAGGGGGACTATGGCTACACCTTC CASTKEGDYGYTF
TRBJ2-5 . . TRBV6-5 TGTGCCAGCAGTAGAGGGGCTTGGGAGACCCAGTACTTC CASSRGAWETQYF
TRBJ1-1 . . TRBV5-1 TGCGCCAGCAGCTTGACAGGATCCACTGAAGCTTTCTTT CASSLTGSTEAFF
TRBJ1-4 TRBD1 . TRBV7-2 TGTGCCAGCAGCTTACTTGGGACAGGGAAGGAAAAACTGTTTTTT CASSLLGTGKEKLFF
TRBJ2-5 . . TRBV7-7 TGTGCTAGCAGCTTAGGTAGACTAGTCTCTCAAGAGACCCAGTACTTC CASSLGRLVSQETQYF
TRBJ1-6 TRBD1 once TRBV4-3 TGCGCCAGCAGCCAAGAACAGGGGGCAGGTAATTCACCCCTCCACTTT CASSQEQGAGNSPLHF
TRBJ2-4 TRBD1 . TRBV2 TGTGCCAGCAGGGTGACAGGGGCTGAGTACATTCAGTACTTC CASRVTGAEYIQYF
TRBJ2-1 . . TRBV18 TGTGCCAGCTCACCACCGGATATACGGAATGAGCAGTTCTTC CASSPPDIRNEQFF
TRBJ2-7 . . TRBV10-1 TGCGCCTGCCCGACGGGCAGTCCCTACGAGCAGTACTTC CACPTGSPYEQYF
TRBJ1-1 TRBD1 . TRBV7-2 TGTGCCAGCAGCCGGGACAGGCCCACTGAAGCTTTCTTT CASSRDRPTEAFF
TRBJ2-7 TRBD1 . TRBV7-6 TGTGCCAGCAGCCTCGGGACAGGGAGCTCCTACGAGCAGTACTTC CASSLGTGSSYEQYF
TRBJ2-5 TRBD1 . TRBV6-5 TGTGCCAGCAGTTCCACTCCGGGACAGGGGGAGACCCAGTACTTC CASSSTPGQGETQYF
TRBJ2-1 TRBD2 . TRBV7-9 TGTGCCAGCAGCTCCTACCCGTCGACTAGCGGGGGGGCTATCAATGAGCAGTTCTTC CASSSYPSTSGGAINEQFF
TRBJ1-2 TRBD1 . TRBV6-6 TGTGCCAGCATGACAGGGCCCAACTATGGCTACACCTTC CASMTGPNYGYTF
TRBJ1-2 . . TRBV6-5 TGTGCCAGCAGTCAACAGGGTACCTATGGCTACACCTTC CASSQQGTYGYTF
TRBJ2-5 . . TRBV5-1 TGCGCCAGCAGCTTGGTGGTCGGGACGGTGGAGACCCAGTACTTC CASSLVVGTVETQYF